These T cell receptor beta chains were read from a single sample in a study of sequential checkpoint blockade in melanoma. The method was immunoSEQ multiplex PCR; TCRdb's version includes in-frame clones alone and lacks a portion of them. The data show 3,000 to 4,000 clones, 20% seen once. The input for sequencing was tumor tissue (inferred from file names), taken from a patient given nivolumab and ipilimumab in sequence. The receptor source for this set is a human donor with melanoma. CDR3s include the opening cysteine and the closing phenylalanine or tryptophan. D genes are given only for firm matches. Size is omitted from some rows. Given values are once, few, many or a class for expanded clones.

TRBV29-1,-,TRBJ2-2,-,TGCAGCGTTGATATCGGATACACCGGGGAGCTGTTTTTT,CSVDIGYTGELFF
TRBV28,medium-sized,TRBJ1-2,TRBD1,TGTGCCAGCAGCCTACACTTTGACAGGGACTATGGCTACACCTTC,CASSLHFDRDYGYTF
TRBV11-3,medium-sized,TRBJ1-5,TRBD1,TGTGCCAGCAGCCAAGCGACAGGGACTAATCAGCCCCAGCATTTT,CASSQATGTNQPQHF
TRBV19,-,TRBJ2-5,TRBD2,TGTGCCAGTAGTATTGGTAGCGGGGTTCAAGAGACCCAGTACTTC,CASSIGSGVQETQYF
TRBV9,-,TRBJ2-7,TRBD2,TGTGCCAGCAGCGCCGGGACTAGGGGCGAGCAGTACTTC,CASSAGTRGEQYF
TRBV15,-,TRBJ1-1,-,TGTGCCACCAGCAGACCCTCGCGGTGGGGGCTCGGCACTGAAGCTTTCTTT,CATSRPSRWGLGTEAFF
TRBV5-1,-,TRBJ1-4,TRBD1,TGCGCCAGCAGCCATTACAGGGGAACTAATGAAAAACTGTTTTTT,CASSHYRGTNEKLFF
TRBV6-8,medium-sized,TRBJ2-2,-,TGTGCCCTCAGGGAACCCACCGGGGAGCTGTTTTTT,CALREPTGELFF
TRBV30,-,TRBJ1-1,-,TGTGCCTGGAGTGTATTGGTGAACACTGAAGCTTTCTTT,CAWSVLVNTEAFF
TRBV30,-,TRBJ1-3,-,TGTGCCTGGAGTGTAAAGAGTAACACCATATATTTT,CAWSVKSNTIYF
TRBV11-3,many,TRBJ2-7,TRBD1,TGTGCCAGCAGCTTAAGTGGGGCCGGACAGGGGGCCCACGAGCAGTACTTC,CASSLSGAGQGAHEQYF
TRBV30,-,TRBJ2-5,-,TGTGCCTGGGGACCTGCGAAAGAGACCCAGTACTTC,CAWGPAKETQYF
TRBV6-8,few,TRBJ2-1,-,TGTGCCAGCAGTTACTCGAGGCAGAGCGACAATGAGCAGTTCTTC,CASSYSRQSDNEQFF
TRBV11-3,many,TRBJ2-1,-,TGTGCCAGCAGCTTAGTGCAGCGCCGGGACAATGAGCAGTTCTTC,CASSLVQRRDNEQFF
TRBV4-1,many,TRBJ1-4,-,TGCGCCAGCAGCCAAGTGGGGGGGCGCGGGGAAAAACTGTTTTTT,CASSQVGGRGEKLFF
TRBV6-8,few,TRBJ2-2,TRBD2,TGTGCCAGCCGAGGACTAGCGGGAAACACCGGGGAGCTGTTTTTT,CASRGLAGNTGELFF
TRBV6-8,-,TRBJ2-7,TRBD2,TGTGCCAGCATCGCGGGGGGGGTAAGAGCCTACGAGCAGTACTTC,CASIAGGVRAYEQYF
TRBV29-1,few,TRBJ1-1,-,TGCAGCGTCGGTATCCAGGGGACTGAAGCTTTCTTT,CSVGIQGTEAFF
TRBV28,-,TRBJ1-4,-,TGTGCCAGCAGTTTATATCAGGGTTCAACTAATGAAAAACTGTTTTTT,CASSLYQGSTNEKLFF
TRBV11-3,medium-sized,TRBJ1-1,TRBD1,TGTGCCAGCAGCTTGGGACCGGACAGGGGTGAAGCTTTCTTT,CASSLGPDRGEAFF
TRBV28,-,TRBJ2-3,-,TGTGCCAGCAGTTTACGGGGGGCCCACACAGATACGCAGTATTTT,CASSLRGAHTDTQYF
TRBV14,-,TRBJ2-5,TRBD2,TGTGCCAGCAGCCAAGATGACGGGACGAAGCGGGGAGGGGAGACCCAGTACTTC,CASSQDDGTKRGGETQYF
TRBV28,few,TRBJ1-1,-,TGTGCTACTCTCTTTGGGGGGGCCACTGAAGCTTTCTTT,CATLFGGATEAFF
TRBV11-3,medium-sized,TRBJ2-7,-,TGTGCCAGCAGCTTAGGAGCGGGACAGATCTACGAGCAGTACTTC,CASSLGAGQIYEQYF
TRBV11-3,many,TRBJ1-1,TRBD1,TGTGCCAGCAGAGATGAGCGGACAGGGTATACTGAAGCTTTCTTT,CASRDERTGYTEAFF
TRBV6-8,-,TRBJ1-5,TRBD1,TGTGCCATCAGCCAGGGGGATCAGCCCCAGCATTTT,CAISQGDQPQHF
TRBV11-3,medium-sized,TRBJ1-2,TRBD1,TGTGCCAGCAGCCCTCCGACAGGGAACCCCTATGGCTACACCTTC,CASSPPTGNPYGYTF
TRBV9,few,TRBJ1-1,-,TGTGCCAGCAGCGTAGAGGGGAACACTGAAGCTTTCTTT,CASSVEGNTEAFF
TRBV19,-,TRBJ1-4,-,TGTGCCAGTAGTATCCCTCGGAGGGGAGCTAATGAAAAACTGTTTTTT,CASSIPRRGANEKLFF
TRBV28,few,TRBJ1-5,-,TGTGCCAGCAGTTTAGCCGATAATCAGCCCCAGCATTTT,CASSLADNQPQHF
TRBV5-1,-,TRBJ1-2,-,TGCGCCAGCAGCTTGGAACAGGGAATCCGAGATGGCTACACCTTC,CASSLEQGIRDGYTF
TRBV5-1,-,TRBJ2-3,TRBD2,TGCGCCAGCAGCTTTAGCGGGGGCCCGATGGATACGCAGTATTTT,CASSFSGGPMDTQYF
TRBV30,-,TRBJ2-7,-,TGTGCCCTCACTACCAGCTACGAGCAGTACTTC,CALTTSYEQYF
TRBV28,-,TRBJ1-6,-,TGTGCCAGCAACGTAGGACTGCGGGGGAGCTCCTATAATTCACCCCTCCACTTT,CASNVGLRGSSYNSPLHF
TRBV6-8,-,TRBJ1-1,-,TGTGCCAGCAGTTACTCGTCGACTGCGACTGAAGCTTTCTTT,CASSYSSTATEAFF
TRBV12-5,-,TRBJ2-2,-,TGTGCCAGCAAGGGGAGGAACACCGGGGAGCTGTTTTTT,CASKGRNTGELFF
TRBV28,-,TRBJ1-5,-,TGTGCCAGCAGTTTAGTGTTGATTGGGGGTATCACGGGCAATCAGCCCCAGCATTTT,CASSLVLIGGITGNQPQHF
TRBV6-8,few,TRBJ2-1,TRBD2,TGTGCCAGCAAGAAAGGGCGGGAGGGCCTTTGGTTCTTC,CASKKGREGLWFF
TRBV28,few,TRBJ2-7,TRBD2,TGTGCCAGCAGTTTTGGACTAGCGGGAGATTTGTACGAGCAGTACTTC,CASSFGLAGDLYEQYF
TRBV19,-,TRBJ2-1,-,TGTGCCAGTAAAAACGGACAAGGGCCCTACAATGAGCAGTTCTTC,CASKNGQGPYNEQFF
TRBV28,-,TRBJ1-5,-,TGTGCCAGCAGTTTACAGACAGAAATCAGGCCCCAGCATTTT,CASSLQTEIRPQHF
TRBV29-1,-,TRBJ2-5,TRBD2,TGCAGCGTTGGACTAGCACAAGAGACCCAGTACTTC,CSVGLAQETQYF
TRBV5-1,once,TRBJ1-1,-,TGCGCCAGCAGCTTACTAACTGGGAACACTGAAGCTTTCTTT,CASSLLTGNTEAFF
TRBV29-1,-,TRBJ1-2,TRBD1,TGCAGCGCTCTGACCTTGGGACAGAGCTATGGCTACACCTTC,CSALTLGQSYGYTF
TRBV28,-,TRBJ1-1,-,TGTGCCAGCAGTCTAGGGGCGAACACTGAAGCTTTCTTT,CASSLGANTEAFF
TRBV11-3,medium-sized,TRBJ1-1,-,TGTGCCAGCAGCTTAGTCCACAGTAACACTGAAGCTTTCTTT,CASSLVHSNTEAFF
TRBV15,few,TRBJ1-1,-,TGTGCCACCAGCAGTCCCAGGGGAGGGAACACTGAAGCTTTCTTT,CATSSPRGGNTEAFF
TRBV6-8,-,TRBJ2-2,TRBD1,TGTGCCAGCAGGGGAGGGACAGGGTCCGGGGAGCTGTTTTTT,CASRGGTGSGELFF